The 23 T cell receptor beta chains below come from one sample, sequenced in a study of blood T cell repertoires in COVID-19 (dated by TCRdb to between 2020 and 2021). Receptor libraries were prepared by the immunoSEQ multiplex PCR assay. TCRdb obtained this table from immuneACCESS and retained in-frame rearrangements with V and J assigned. These tables miss some clones; where compared with another copy, unresolved V genes account for less than half of the shortfall, and the remainder is unexplained. The sample table holds approximately 220,000 clones, of which about nine tenths were seen once. Jointly, the top ten make up over 3% of the sample. Sequencing was done on a sample of PBMCs or T cells enriched from blood (not recorded which). These receptors came from a woman aged 40 to 50 with acute COVID-19.

The rearrangement uses TRBV5-1 and TRBJ1-1; 10 bases are shared with TRBD1. V dropped 3 bases and J dropped 2; count of bases not matched to a gene: 4. Germline V gene sequence: CDR1 SGHRS, CDR2 YFSETQ. The CDR3 is 15 residues long. The CDR3 DNA sequence: TGCGCCAGCAGCTCGAGGACAGGGGGAAACACTGAAGCTTTCTTT. Residues: CASSSRTGGNTEAFF.

The chain uses TRBV20-1 and TRBJ2-1; 7 bases are a match to TRBD2. V dropped 3 bases and J dropped 6; count of bases not matched to a gene: 11. The CDR3 covers 15 residues. CDR1 and CDR2 (germline): DFQATT, SNEGSKA (reference sequence). The CDR3 here is CSASRRGGGINEQFF. The CDR3 coding sequence is TGCAGTGCTAGTCGTCGTGGCGGGGGAATCAATGAGCAGTTCTTC.

The chain joins TRBV11-3 to TRBJ2-2; D may be TRBD2 (5 bases). V dropped 1 base and J dropped 2 bases, with 11 bases sitting between them. The CDR3 runs to 16 residues. Germline CDR1 reads SGHNT; CDR2 reads YENEEA. CDR3 in DNA: TGTGCCAGCAGCTTAGGAAGCCGGGGTAACACCGGGGAGCTGTTTTTT. Translation gives CASSLGSRGNTGELFF.

The rearrangement joins TRBV5-1 to TRBJ1-2; D remains unclear. V was pared by 0 bases and J by 9 bases, with 12 bases between. Germline CDR1 SGHRS, CDR2 YFSETQ. The CDR3 contains 13 residues. The CDR3 sequence is CASSLEVTVSYTF. In DNA, the CDR3 is TGCGCCAGCAGCTTGGAGGTCACAGTAAGCTACACCTTC.

V is TRBV11-2 and J is TRBJ2-1, with 12 nucleotides matching TRBD2. In germline, CDR1 is SGHAT, CDR2 FQNNGV. J gave up 10 bases and V 1 base, and 5 bases lay outside the gene matches. This CDR3 spans 15 amino acids. CDR3 in amino acids: CASSLGSSGGGEQFF. The CDR3 DNA sequence: TGTGCCAGCAGCTTAGGTTCTAGCGGGGGGGGCGAGCAGTTCTTC.

This chain joins TRBV9 and TRBJ2-5; maybe TRBD2 (7 bases). From germline, CDR1 is SGDLS and CDR2 YYNGEE. V lost 2 bases, J lost 5 bases, and 10 bases lay in between. The CDR3 sequence is 13 residues long. DNA of the CDR3: TGTGCCAGCAGCGTTTCGGGGGGCGAGACCCAGTACTTC. Amino acid sequence: CASSVSGGETQYF.

CDR3 residues: CASSPAGREGTQYF. The CDR3 DNA reads TGTGCCAGCAGCCCCGCGGGCCGGGAAGGGACCCAGTACTTC. The genes are TRBV9 and TRBJ2-5, with a weak D call TRBD2 (5 bases). Trimming took off 4 bases at V and 7 bases at J, with 17 bases between the two ends. Germline V lookup: CDR1 SGDLS, CDR2 YYNGEE. The CDR3 runs to 14 residues.

For the CDR3, the DNA is TGCGCCAGCAGCTTGGCCAGCGGGGCCACAGATACGCAGTATTTT. As protein: CASSLASGATDTQYF. This sequence joins TRBV5-1 and TRBJ2-3; 7 bases are shared with TRBD2. With V trimmed by 0 bases and J by 2 bases, 3 bases remained unmatched. There are 15 residues in the CDR3. Germline CDR1 and CDR2: SGHRS and YFSETQ.

The chain employs TRBV5-1 and TRBJ1-1, with 8 nucleotides matching TRBD1. The CDR3 is 15 residues long. The germline V gene has CDR1 SGHRS and CDR2 YFSETQ. V lost 7 bases and J lost 1; bases outside the gene matches: 9. The CDR3 is CASATGAGKNTEAFF. CDR3 coding DNA: TGCGCCAGCGCGACAGGGGCTGGAAAGAACACTGAAGCTTTCTTT.

The gene calls are TRBV28 and TRBJ2-3; TRBD2 matches 7 bases. The CDR3 length is 15 residues. V was clipped by 5 bases and J by 6 bases; unmatched bases: 11. Germline CDR1 MDHEN, CDR2 SYDVKM. The CDR3 coding sequence is TGTGCCAGCAGTGTTACCGGGACGGGAGGTGATACGCAGTATTTT. Translated: CASSVTGTGGDTQYF.

This rearrangement joins TRBV2 to TRBJ1-1, with D possibly matching TRBD1 (6 bases). Between the trimmed V and J ends, which lost 7 bases and 8 bases, there was a span of 17 bases. Germline values: CDR1 SNHLY, CDR2 FYNNEI. This CDR3 region has 13 residues. Here the CDR3 reads CASILGGPGEAFF. The CDR3 nucleotides read TGTGCCAGCATCTTGGGGGGGCCGGGAGAAGCTTTCTTT.

The rearrangement links TRBV7-6 to TRBJ1-1, with D perhaps TRBD1 (6 bases). Trimming left V 3 bases short and J 1 base short, with 9 bases between. This CDR3 contains 14 residues. The germline V gene has CDR1 SGHVS and CDR2 FNYEAQ. This CDR3 is CASSLATGNTEAFF. In nucleotides, the CDR3 is TGTGCCAGCAGCTTGGCGACAGGGAACACTGAAGCTTTCTTT.

The rearrangement uses TRBV18 and TRBJ1-2; D remains ambiguous. Looked up from germline, CDR1 is KGHSH and CDR2 is LQKENI. This CDR3 has 12 amino acids. Between the trimmed V and J ends, which lost 0 bases and 7 bases, there was a span of 6 bases. The CDR3 reads CASSPPLAGYTF. DNA of the CDR3: TGTGCCAGCTCACCACCGTTGGCTGGCTACACCTTC.

The chain recombines TRBV3-1 (or the pseudogene TRBV3-2) with TRBJ1-4; TRBD1 agrees at 10 bases. This CDR3 is 15 amino acids long. Losses at the gene ends were 6 bases for V and 7 bases for J; bases not matched to a gene: 8. The V gene's germline CDR1 is LGHDT and CDR2 YNNKEL (reference sequence). In DNA form, the CDR3 reads TGTGCCAGCAGTCAGAGACAGGGGGCGCGTGAAAAACTGTTTTTT. Translation: CASSQRQGAREKLFF.

The V and J genes are TRBV4-1 and TRBJ1-6; possible D gene TRBD1, 6 bases. The CDR3 sequence is 16 residues long. The V and J ends lost 3 bases and 7 bases respectively, with 16 bases between them. Germline CDR1 reads MGHRA; CDR2 reads YSYEKL. This CDR3 is CASSQSQGTLNSPLHF. CDR3 sequence (DNA): TGCGCCAGCAGCCAGTCGCAGGGGACGTTAAATTCACCCCTCCACTTT.

The J gene is TRBJ2-3, the V gene TRBV15; 8 nucleotides align to TRBD1. Unmatched junction bases numbered 7, after V lost 5 bases and J lost 0 bases. This CDR3 is built from 16 residues. Looked up from germline, CDR1 is LNHNV and CDR2 is YYDKDF (reference sequence). The CDR3 region has the DNA TGTGCCACCAGCTTCCGGACAGGGCCTAGCACAGATACGCAGTATTTT. Translation gives CATSFRTGPSTDTQYF.

This chain joins TRBV2 and TRBJ1-1, with 8 bases identical to TRBD1. V lost 8 bases, J lost 8 bases, and 13 bases stayed unmatched. The germline CDR1 and CDR2 sequences are SNHLY and FYNNEI. This CDR3 spans 14 amino acids. CDR3 in amino acids: CASGVLKGQGEAFF. As DNA, the CDR3 is TGTGCCAGCGGAGTTCTTAAAGGACAGGGCGAAGCTTTCTTT.

The chain joins TRBV18 to TRBJ1-4; D is undetermined. Deletions cut 2 bases from V and 7 bases from J, with 11 bases between. CDR1 KGHSH and CDR2 LQKENI come from the germline V gene. This CDR3 has 14 amino acids. CDR3 nucleotides: TGTGCCAGCTCACCAGGAGGGAGGTCTGAAAAACTGTTTTTT. This encodes CASSPGGRSEKLFF.

V and J are TRBV14 and TRBJ2-1; D ambiguous. Trimming cost V 0 bases and J 0 bases, with 12 bases left between them. The CDR3 extends over 17 amino acids. Germline loops: CDR1 SGHDN, CDR2 FVKESK. The CDR3 sequence: CASSQDLGSSSYNEQFF. The DNA of the CDR3 is TGTGCCAGCAGCCAAGATCTAGGCTCTAGCTCCTACAATGAGCAGTTCTTC. Full variable domain (outside the CDR3, taken from reference TRBV14 and TRBJ2-1): EAGVTQFPSHSVIEKGQTVTLRCDPISGHDNLYWYRRVMGKEIKFLLHFVKESKQDESGMPNNRFLAERTGGTYSTLKVQPAELEDSGVYFCASSQDLGSSSYNEQFFGPGTRLTVL.

The rearrangement joins TRBV18 to TRBJ2-3, with D possibly matching TRBD2 (6 bases). The CDR3 loop spans 15 amino acids. Germline CDR1 and CDR2: KGHSH and LQKENI. The germline V and J ends were trimmed by 2 bases and 3 bases, with 12 bases remaining between them. CDR3 nucleotide sequence: TGTGCCAGCTCACCAGGCGTTGGGACTACAGATACGCAGTATTTT. This encodes CASSPGVGTTDTQYF.

The J gene is TRBJ1-1, the V gene TRBV11-3, with 8 bases lining up with TRBD1. This CDR3 contains 15 residues. CDR1 is SGHNT, CDR2 YENEEA, per germline. The junction had 6 bases not matched to a gene; V was cut back by 5 bases and J by 1 base. As DNA, the CDR3 is TGTGCCAGCAGCCTCACCGGGACAGGGAACACTGAAGCTTTCTTT. Translation: CASSLTGTGNTEAFF.

This clone was picked up many times. The chain recombines TRBV3-1 (or the pseudogene TRBV3-2) with TRBJ1-2; 8 nucleotides match TRBD1. This CDR3 has 13 amino acids. J was trimmed by 8 bases and V by 5 bases; bases with no gene match: 7. Germline CDR1 LGHDT, CDR2 YNNKEL (reference sequence). The CDR3: CASSFGTGQGYTF. The CDR3 coding sequence is TGTGCCAGCAGCTTCGGGACAGGTCAGGGCTACACCTTC.

V is TRBV5-6 and J is TRBJ1-2, with TRBD1 matching over 7 bases. The CDR3 loop spans 13 amino acids. With V trimmed by 4 bases and J by 4 bases, 4 bases remained unmatched. CDR1 is SGHDT and CDR2 is YYEEEE in the germline V gene. DNA of the CDR3: TGTGCCAGCAGCCAGACAGGGCTCTATGGCTACACCTTC. Amino acid sequence: CASSQTGLYGYTF.